This T cell receptor (beta chain) was captured by sequencing in a study of blood T cell repertoires in COVID-19. Across the whole study: Samples came from the United States, Italy and Spain, spanning acute and convalescent COVID-19. The analysed material was cDNA or gDNA that came from T cells, B-cell-depleted T cells, or PBMCs.

V lost 8 bases and J 7 bases, leaving 15 bases between the germline ends. CDR3 length equals 13 residues. Germline CDR1 KGHSH, CDR2 LQKENI. Authors' processing steps: Counts of nucleated cells, estimated from reference gene primer amplification, were obtained. This table comes from immunoSEQ multiplex PCR, and its TCRdb copy is limited to in-frame clones, with some not included. The V and J calls and clone size come from that table; D and trimming were worked out from the DNA. This sample has around 100,000 clones; 84% occur once, and the top ten carry 8.1%. The sequenced sample consisted of peripheral blood. The chain is built from TRBV18 and TRBJ1-5; D possibly corresponds to TRBD1 (5 bases). The sequence came from a woman aged 40 to 50 with acute or convalescent COVID-19. The CDR3 protein is CASSPGREQPQHF. The CDR3 region has the DNA TGTGCCAGCAGTCCAGGGCGGGAACAGCCCCAGCATTTT.